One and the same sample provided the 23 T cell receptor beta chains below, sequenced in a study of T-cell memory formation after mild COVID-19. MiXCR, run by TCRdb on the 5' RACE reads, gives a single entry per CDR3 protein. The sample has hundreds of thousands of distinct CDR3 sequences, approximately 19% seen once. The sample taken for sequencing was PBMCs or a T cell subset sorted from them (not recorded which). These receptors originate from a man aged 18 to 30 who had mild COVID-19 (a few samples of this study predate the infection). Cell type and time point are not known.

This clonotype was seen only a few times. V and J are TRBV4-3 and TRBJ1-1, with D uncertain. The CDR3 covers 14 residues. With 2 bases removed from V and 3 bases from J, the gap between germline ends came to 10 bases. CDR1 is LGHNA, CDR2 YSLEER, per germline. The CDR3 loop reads CASSQRRGDTEAFF. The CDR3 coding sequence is TGCGCCAGCAGCCAACGGCGTGGGGACACTGAAGCTTTCTTT.

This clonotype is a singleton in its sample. As DNA, the CDR3 is TGTGCCAGCAGCTTAGTTAGTGGCACCCCCCAGTACTTC. Its protein is CASSLVSGTPQYF. The chain employs TRBV7-6 and TRBJ2-5; D remains ambiguous. The CDR3 length is 13 residues. Germline CDR1 SGHVS, CDR2 FNYEAQ. Between the trimmed V and J ends, which lost 1 base and 9 bases, there was a span of 12 bases.

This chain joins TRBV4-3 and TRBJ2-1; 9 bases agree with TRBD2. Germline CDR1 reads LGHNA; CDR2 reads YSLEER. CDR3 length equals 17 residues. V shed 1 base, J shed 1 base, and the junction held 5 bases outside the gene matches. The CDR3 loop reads CASSQGPAGGSYNEQFF. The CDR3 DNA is TGCGCCAGCAGCCAAGGTCCCGCGGGGGGGTCCTACAATGAGCAGTTCTTC.

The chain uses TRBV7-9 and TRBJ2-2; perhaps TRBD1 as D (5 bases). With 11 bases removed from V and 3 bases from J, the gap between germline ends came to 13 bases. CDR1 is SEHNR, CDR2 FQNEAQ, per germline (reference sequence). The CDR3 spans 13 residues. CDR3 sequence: CAGPTGDTGELFF. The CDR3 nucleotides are TGTGCCGGACCAACAGGTGACACCGGGGAGCTGTTTTTT. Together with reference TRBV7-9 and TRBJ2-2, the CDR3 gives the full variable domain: DTGVSQNPRHKITKRGQNVTFRCDPISEHNRLYWYRQTLGQGPEFLTYFQNEAQLEKSRLLSDRFSAERPKGSFSTLEIQRTEQGDSAMYLCAGPTGDTGELFFGEGSRLTVL.

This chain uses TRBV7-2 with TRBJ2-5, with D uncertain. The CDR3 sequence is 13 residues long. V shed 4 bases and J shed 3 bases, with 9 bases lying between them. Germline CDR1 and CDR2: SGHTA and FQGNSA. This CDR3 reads CASSYRKEETQYF. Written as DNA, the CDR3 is TGTGCCAGCAGCTACCGGAAGGAAGAGACCCAGTACTTC.

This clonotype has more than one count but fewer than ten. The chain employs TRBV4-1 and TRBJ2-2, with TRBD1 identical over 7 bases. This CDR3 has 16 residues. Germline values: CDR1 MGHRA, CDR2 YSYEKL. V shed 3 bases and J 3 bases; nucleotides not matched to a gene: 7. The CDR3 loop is CASSQVTGAYTGELFF. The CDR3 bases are TGCGCCAGCAGCCAGGTTACAGGGGCCTACACCGGGGAGCTGTTTTTT.

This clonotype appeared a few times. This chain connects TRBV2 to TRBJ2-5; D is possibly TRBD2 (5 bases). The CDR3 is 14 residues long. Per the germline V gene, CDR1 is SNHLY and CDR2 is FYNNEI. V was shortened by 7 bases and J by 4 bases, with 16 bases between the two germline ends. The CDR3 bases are TGTGCCAGCACGGGGATTGGGCTTTTAGAGACCCAGTACTTC. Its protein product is CASTGIGLLETQYF.

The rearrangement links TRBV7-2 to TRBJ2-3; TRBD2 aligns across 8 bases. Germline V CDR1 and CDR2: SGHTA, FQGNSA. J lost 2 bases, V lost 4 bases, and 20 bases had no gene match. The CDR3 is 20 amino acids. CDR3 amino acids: CASSSPMAGGRGGNTDTQYF. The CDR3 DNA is TGTGCCAGCAGCTCCCCCATGGCAGGAGGGCGCGGGGGGAACACAGATACGCAGTATTTT.

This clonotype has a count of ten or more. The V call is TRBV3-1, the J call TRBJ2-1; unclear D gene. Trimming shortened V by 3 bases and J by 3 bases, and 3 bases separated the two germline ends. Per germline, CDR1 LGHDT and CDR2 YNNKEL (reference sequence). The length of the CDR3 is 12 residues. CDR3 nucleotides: TGTGCCAGCAGCCAGGTCTACAATGAGCAGTTCTTC. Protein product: CASSQVYNEQFF.

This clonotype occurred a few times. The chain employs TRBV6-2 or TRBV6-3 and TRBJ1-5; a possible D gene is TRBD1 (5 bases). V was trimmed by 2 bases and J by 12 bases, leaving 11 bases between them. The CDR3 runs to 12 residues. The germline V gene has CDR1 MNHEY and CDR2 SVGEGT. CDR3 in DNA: TGTGCCAGCAGTTACGCGGAGGGGCTCCAGCATTTT. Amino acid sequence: CASSYAEGLQHF.

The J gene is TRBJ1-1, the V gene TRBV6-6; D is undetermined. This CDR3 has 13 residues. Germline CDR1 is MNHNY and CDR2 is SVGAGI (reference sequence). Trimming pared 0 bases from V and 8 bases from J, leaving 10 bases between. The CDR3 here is CASSYSPWSEAFF. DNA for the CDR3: TGTGCCAGCAGTTACTCCCCCTGGTCGGAAGCTTTCTTT.

CDR3 in DNA: TGTGCCAGCAGCTACTGCCACACCTGTCGAGAGACCCAGTACTTC. Encoded protein: CASSYCHTCRETQYF. The chain employs TRBV7-2 and TRBJ2-5, with D uncertain. The V gene's germline CDR1 is SGHTA and CDR2 FQGNSA. This CDR3 is 15 amino acids long. Trimming cost V 4 bases and J 4 bases, with 16 bases left between them.

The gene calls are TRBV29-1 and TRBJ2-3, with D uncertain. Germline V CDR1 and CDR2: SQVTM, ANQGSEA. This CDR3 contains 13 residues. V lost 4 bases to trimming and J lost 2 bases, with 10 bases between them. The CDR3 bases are TGCAGCGTTGGTGCGCCCCCCACAGATACGCAGTATTTT. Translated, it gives CSVGAPPTDTQYF.

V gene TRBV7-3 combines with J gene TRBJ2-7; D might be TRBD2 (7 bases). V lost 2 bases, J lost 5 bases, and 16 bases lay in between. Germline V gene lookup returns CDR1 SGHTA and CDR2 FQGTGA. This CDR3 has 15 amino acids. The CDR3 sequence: CASSLSPGGLDEQYF. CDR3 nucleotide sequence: TGTGCCAGCAGCTTATCCCCCGGGGGGCTGGACGAGCAGTACTTC. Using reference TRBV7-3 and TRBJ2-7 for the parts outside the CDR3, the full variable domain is GAGVSQTPSNKVTEKGKYVELRCDPISGHTALYWYRQSLGQGPEFLIYFQGTGAADDSGLPNDRFFAVRPEGSVSTLKIQRTERGDSAVYLCASSLSPGGLDEQYFGPGTRLTVT.

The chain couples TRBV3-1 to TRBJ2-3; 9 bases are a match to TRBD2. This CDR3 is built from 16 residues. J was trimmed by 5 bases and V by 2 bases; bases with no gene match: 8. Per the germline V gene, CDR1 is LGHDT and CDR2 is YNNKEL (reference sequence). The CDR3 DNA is TGTGCCAGCAGCCAACGTCGCGGGGGGGCCCTAGATACGCAGTATTTT. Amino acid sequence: CASSQRRGGALDTQYF.

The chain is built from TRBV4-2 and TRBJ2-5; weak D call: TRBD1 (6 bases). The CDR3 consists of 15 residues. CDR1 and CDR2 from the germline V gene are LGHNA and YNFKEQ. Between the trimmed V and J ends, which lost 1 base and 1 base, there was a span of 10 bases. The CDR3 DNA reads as TGTGCCAGCAGCCAAGGTAACAGGGTCCAAGAGACCCAGTACTTC. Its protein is CASSQGNRVQETQYF.

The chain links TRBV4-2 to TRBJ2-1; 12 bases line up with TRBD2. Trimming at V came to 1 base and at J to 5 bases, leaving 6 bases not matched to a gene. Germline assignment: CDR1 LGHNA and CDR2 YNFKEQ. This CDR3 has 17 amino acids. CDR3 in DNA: TGTGCCAGCAGCCAAGTCTCACTAGCGGGGGGAAACAATGAGCAGTTCTTC. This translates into CASSQVSLAGGNNEQFF.

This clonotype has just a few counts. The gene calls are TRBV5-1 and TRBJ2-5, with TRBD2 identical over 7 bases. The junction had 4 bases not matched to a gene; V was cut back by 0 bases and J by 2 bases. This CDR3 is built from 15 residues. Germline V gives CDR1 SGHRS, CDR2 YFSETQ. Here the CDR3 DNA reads TGCGCCAGCAGCTTGGCCGCTAGCGGTCAAGAGACCCAGTACTTC. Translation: CASSLAASGQETQYF.

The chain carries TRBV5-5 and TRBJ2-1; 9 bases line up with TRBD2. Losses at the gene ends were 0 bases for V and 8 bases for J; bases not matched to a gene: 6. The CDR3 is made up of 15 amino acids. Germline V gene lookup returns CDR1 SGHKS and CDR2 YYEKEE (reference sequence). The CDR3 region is CASSLGLAGAYEQFF. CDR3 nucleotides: TGTGCCAGCAGCTTGGGGTTAGCGGGGGCCTATGAGCAGTTCTTC. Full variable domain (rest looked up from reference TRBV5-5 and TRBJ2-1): DAGVTQSPTHLIKTRGQQVTLRCSPISGHKSVSWYQQVLGQGPQFIFQYYEKEERGRGNFPDRFSARQFPNYSSELNVNALLLGDSALYLCASSLGLAGAYEQFFGPGTRLTVL.

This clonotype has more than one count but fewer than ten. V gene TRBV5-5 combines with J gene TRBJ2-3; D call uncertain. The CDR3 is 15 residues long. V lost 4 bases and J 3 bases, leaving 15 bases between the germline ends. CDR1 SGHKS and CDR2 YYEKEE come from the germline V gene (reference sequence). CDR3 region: CASSHLDSLTDTQYF. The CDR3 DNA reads TGTGCCAGCAGCCACCTTGACTCGTTAACAGATACGCAGTATTTT.

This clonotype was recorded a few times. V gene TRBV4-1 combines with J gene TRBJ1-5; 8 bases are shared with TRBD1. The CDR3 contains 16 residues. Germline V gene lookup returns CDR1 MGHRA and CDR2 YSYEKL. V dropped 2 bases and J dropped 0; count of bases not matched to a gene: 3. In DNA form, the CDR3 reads TGCGCCAGCAGCCAACCCGGGACAGGTAGCAATCAGCCCCAGCATTTT. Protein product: CASSQPGTGSNQPQHF.

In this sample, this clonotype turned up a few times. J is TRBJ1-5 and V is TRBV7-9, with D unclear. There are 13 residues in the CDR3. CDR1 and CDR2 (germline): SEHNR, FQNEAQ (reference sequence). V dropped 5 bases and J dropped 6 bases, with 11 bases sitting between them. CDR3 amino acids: CASSQNLGQPQHF. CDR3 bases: TGTGCCAGCAGCCAAAATTTGGGTCAGCCCCAGCATTTT.

The CDR3 region has the DNA TGCAGTGCTAGAGGGCCCGGCGACGAGCAGTACTTC. Its protein product is CSARGPGDEQYF. This chain links TRBV20-1 with TRBJ2-7; D unresolved. The germline V and J ends were trimmed by 1 base and 5 bases, with 9 bases remaining between them. The CDR3 spans 12 residues. Germline-derived CDR1 and CDR2 are DFQATT and SNEGSKA (reference sequence).